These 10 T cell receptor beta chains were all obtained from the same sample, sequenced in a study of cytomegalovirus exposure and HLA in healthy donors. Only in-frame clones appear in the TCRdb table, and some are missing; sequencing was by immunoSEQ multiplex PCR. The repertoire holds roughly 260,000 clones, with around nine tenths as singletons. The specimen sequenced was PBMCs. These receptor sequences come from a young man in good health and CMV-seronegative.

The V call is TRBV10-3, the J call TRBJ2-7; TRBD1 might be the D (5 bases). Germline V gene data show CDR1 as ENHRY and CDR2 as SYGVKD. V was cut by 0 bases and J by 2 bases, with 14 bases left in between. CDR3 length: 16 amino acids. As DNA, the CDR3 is TGTGCCATCAGTGAGTCGAAGGGGTCGGAAACCTACGAGCAGTACTTC. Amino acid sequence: CAISESKGSETYEQYF.

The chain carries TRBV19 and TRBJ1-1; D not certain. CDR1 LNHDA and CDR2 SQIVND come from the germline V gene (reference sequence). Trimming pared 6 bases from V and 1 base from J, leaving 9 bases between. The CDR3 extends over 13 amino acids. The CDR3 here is CASRSRENTEAFF. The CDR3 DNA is TGTGCCAGTAGATCGAGGGAGAACACTGAAGCTTTCTTT.

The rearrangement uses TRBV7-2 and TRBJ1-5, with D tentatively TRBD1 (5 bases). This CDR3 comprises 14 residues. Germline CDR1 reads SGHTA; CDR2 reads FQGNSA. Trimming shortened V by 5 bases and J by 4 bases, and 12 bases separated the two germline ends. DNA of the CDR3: TGTGCCAGCAGCCCAGACAGAACTAATCAGCCCCAGCATTTT. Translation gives CASSPDRTNQPQHF.

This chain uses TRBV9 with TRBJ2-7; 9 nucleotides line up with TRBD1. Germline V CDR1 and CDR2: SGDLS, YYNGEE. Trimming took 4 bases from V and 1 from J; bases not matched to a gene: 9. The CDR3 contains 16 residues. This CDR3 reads CASSPKWGTGSYEQYF. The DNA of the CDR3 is TGTGCCAGCAGCCCCAAGTGGGGGACAGGGTCCTACGAGCAGTACTTC.

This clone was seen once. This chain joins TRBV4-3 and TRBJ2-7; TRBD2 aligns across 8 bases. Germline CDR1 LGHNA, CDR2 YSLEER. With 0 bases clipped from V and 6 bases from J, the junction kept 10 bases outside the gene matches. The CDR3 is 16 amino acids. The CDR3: CASSQEWSAGVREQYF. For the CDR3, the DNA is TGCGCCAGCAGCCAAGAATGGTCAGCGGGGGTCCGCGAGCAGTACTTC.

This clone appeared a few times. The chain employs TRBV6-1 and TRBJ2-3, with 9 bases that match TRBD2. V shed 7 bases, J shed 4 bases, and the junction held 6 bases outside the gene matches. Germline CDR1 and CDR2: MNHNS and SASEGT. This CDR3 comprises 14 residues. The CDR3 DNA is TGTGCCAGCACTGCGGGGGGGCCGGCAGATACGCAGTATTTT. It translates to CASTAGGPADTQYF.

CDR3 sequence reads: CASSQRRSYNSPLHF. The CDR3 nucleotides read TGCGCCAGCAGCCAAAGGCGGTCCTATAATTCACCCCTCCACTTT. The J gene is TRBJ1-6, the V gene TRBV4-3; D uncertain. This CDR3 is built from 15 residues. The V end was cut by 2 bases, the J end by 1 base, with 6 bases between. Per germline, CDR1 LGHNA and CDR2 YSLEER.

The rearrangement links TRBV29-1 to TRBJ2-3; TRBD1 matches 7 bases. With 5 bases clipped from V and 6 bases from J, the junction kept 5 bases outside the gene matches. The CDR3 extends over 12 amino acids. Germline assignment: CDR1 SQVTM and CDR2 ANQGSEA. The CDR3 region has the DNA TGCAGCGTTCGACAGGGCGCGGATACGCAGTATTTT. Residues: CSVRQGADTQYF.

The CDR3 protein is CASSEFVREGYTF. In nucleotides, the CDR3 is TGTGCCAGCAGTGAGTTCGTGAGGGAAGGCTACACCTTC. The J gene is TRBJ1-2, the V gene TRBV28; D call uncertain. Germline assignment: CDR1 MDHEN and CDR2 SYDVKM. V lost 5 bases to trimming and J lost 8 bases, with 15 bases between them. The CDR3 loop spans 13 amino acids.

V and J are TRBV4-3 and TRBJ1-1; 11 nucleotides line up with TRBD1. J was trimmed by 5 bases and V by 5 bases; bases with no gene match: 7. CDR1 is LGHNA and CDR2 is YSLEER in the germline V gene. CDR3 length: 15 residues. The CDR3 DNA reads TGCGCCAGCAGCTTGGGGACAGGGGGAGGGACTGAAGCTTTCTTT. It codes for CASSLGTGGGTEAFF.